This T cell receptor beta chain emerged from a study of STAT3 mutations in large granular lymphocyte leukemia. At the level of the study: Canonical activating STAT3 mutations were detected in roughly half of the longitudinally sequenced T-LGLL patients. Over half of T-LGLL patients had one or more immunosuppressive regimens.

The CDR3 runs 13 residues. Trimming pared 4 bases from V and 0 bases from J, leaving 7 bases between. Germline CDR1 reads GTSNPN; CDR2 reads SVGIG (reference sequence). TCRbeta libraries averaged about 40,773 productive templates per sample. The protocol was immunoSEQ multiplex PCR, while the TCRdb copy is restricted to in-frame clones and leaves out a portion. The table shows 9,000 to 15,000 clones, with 76% occurring only once. Study-level points and caveats: Every T-LGLL patient had at least one immunodominant TCRbeta clonotype. No sample exists from the first appearance of each clone.

As to this clone: No antigen is known for it.

The sequence was obtained from a man aged 55 to 69 with T-cell large granular lymphocyte leukemia. Some clones in this sample may be carry-over from other donors' samples. Material for sequencing was peripheral blood mononuclear cells. V gene TRBV30 combines with J gene TRBJ2-1, with unresolved D. The chain's CDR3 is CAWNGYSYNEQFF. The CDR3 DNA follows: TGTGCCTGGAACGGGTACTCCTACAATGAGCAGTTCTTC. Based on the CDR3 plus reference TRBV30 and TRBJ2-1, the full variable domain is SQTIHQWPATLVQPVGSPLSLECTVEGTSNPNLYWYRQAAGRGLQLLFYSVGIGQISSEVPQNLSASRPQDRQFILSSKKLLLSDSGFYLCAWNGYSYNEQFFGPGTRLTVL.